A selection of T cell receptor beta chains follows, all from one sample in a study of T cell repertoires in cytomegalovirus infection. One entry per CDR3 protein, called by TCRdb with MiXCR from the reads. The sample gives hundreds of thousands of distinct CDR3 sequences, 30% to 35% of which show up once; about 20% is in the top ten. No antigen has been identified for these receptors. Sample: cultured PBMCs, taken from culture after CMV antigen stimulation. These receptors all come from a human donor in good health (CMV status not recorded). Some clones in this sample may be carry-over from other donors' samples. Both conserved end residues are part of each CDR3. The D gene is left open where the match is weak. Size is omitted from some rows. Given values are once, few, many or a class for expanded clones.

CDR3 DNA: TGTGCCACCAGTGACCCCCGGGACCCGGATCTCACAGATACGCAGTATTTT
CDR3 protein: CATSDPRDPDLTDTQYF
V gene: TRBV24-1
J gene: TRBJ2-3
clone size: NA
D gene: NA

CDR3 DNA: TGTGCCAGCGGGGGTTTTCAGCCCCAGCATTTT
CDR3 protein: CASGGFQPQHF
V gene: TRBV19
J gene: TRBJ1-5
clone size: few
D gene: NA

CDR3 DNA: TGTGCCAGCAGCTCTAGGACAGGGCCATCGAACACTGAAGCTTTCTTT
CDR3 protein: CASSSRTGPSNTEAFF
V gene: TRBV7-2
J gene: TRBJ1-1
clone size: NA
D gene: TRBD1

CDR3 DNA: TGTGCCAGCAGCTTAGCGCGCGGACAGACCTATAATTCACCCCTCCACTTT
CDR3 protein: CASSLARGQTYNSPLHF
V gene: TRBV7-2
J gene: TRBJ1-6
clone size: many
D gene: NA

CDR3 DNA: TGTGCCATCAGTGAGCGGACGGAGATACAGTACTTC
CDR3 protein: CAISERTEIQYF
V gene: TRBV10-3
J gene: TRBJ2-7
clone size: NA
D gene: NA

CDR3 DNA: TGTGCCAGCAGCCGACAGGGTCTCGGTCAGCCCCAGCATTTT
CDR3 protein: CASSRQGLGQPQHF
V gene: TRBV2
J gene: TRBJ1-5
clone size: NA
D gene: TRBD1

CDR3 DNA: TGCGCCAGCCGCAAGGCGGGGGGCTACGAGCAGTACTTC
CDR3 protein: CASRKAGGYEQYF
V gene: TRBV4-1
J gene: TRBJ2-7
clone size: once
D gene: TRBD2

CDR3 DNA: TGTGCCAGCAGCTCACGACAGGTGAAAGAGACCCAGTACTTC
CDR3 protein: CASSSRQVKETQYF
V gene: TRBV7-2
J gene: TRBJ2-5
clone size: few
D gene: NA

CDR3 DNA: TGCGCCAGCAGCCCGACTAGCGGGGCTTCTGGGGCCAACGTCCTGACTTTC
CDR3 protein: CASSPTSGASGANVLTF
V gene: TRBV4-3
J gene: TRBJ2-6
clone size: NA
D gene: TRBD2

CDR3 DNA: TGTGCCAGCAGTTTTCTTGGAGCTAGTTCACCCCTCCACTTT
CDR3 protein: CASSFLGASSPLHF
V gene: TRBV12-3/TRBV12-4
J gene: TRBJ1-6
clone size: few
D gene: NA

CDR3 DNA: TGTGCCAGCACGCGGTCGGCAAATGAGCAGTTCTTC
CDR3 protein: CASTRSANEQFF
V gene: TRBV11-2
J gene: TRBJ2-1
clone size: few
D gene: NA